Reported below is one T cell receptor (beta chain). The antigen is unknown. This sample stems from a study of lymphopenia after photon versus proton radiotherapy. Repertoires were generated with immunoSEQ multiplex PCR, while TCRdb's copy carries only in-frame clones and drops some. The table lists approximately 65,000 clones, about 90% of them singletons. Findings and limits, study-wide: After the lymphocyte nadir, photon-treated repertoires showed oligoclonal expansion, especially of CD8+ Temra cells. Survival link was tested only in deceased patients; proton benefit remains a possibility.

The CDR3 has 16 residues. V gave up 1 base and J gave up 4 bases, with 17 bases separating them. Germline loops: CDR1 SGHNT, CDR2 YYREEE (reference sequence). The V gene is TRBV5-4, the J gene TRBJ2-5; TRBD1 or TRBD2 may be the D gene (6 bases each). The sample was peripheral blood, taken from a patient treated with proton-based radiotherapy. This sequence originates from a man older than 75 with esophageal cancer. The CDR3 region is CASSLKQAGGIETQYF. Here the CDR3 DNA reads TGTGCCAGCAGCTTGAAACAGGCCGGGGGCATAGAGACCCAGTACTTC.